This TCR beta chain is from a study of CD8 T cells in ankylosing spondylitis. Whole-study findings and limits: About 8 highly homologous variants made up a TCR beta motif, and this motif appeared characteristic of ankylosing spondylitis blood. Disease-associated clones were reportedly significantly overrepresented in matched ankylosing spondylitis synovial fluid. In the blood and synovial fluid of reactive arthritis, some motif variants had been previously reported.

The TCR beta libraries were generated through quantitative 5'-RACE incorporating molecular barcodes. TCRdb reanalysed the 5' RACE reads using MiXCR and keeps one entry per CDR3 protein. The data contain about 250,000 distinct CDR3 sequences, 32% of them singletons. Germline V gives CDR1 SGHDT, CDR2 YYEEEE. This CDR3 is built from 16 residues. The V gene end was trimmed by 0 bases and the J gene end by 1 base; junction bases not matched to a gene: 4. Only a few counts were recorded for this clonotype. Its antigen is unidentified. Sequenced: blood, either unsorted or a sorted T cell fraction (not recorded which). The source of this sequence is a male donor with ankylosing spondylitis or in good health (not recorded which). The chain employs TRBV5-6 and TRBJ2-5, with TRBD1 matching 9 bases. The CDR3 bases are TGTGCCAGCAGCTTGGTGGGACAGGGATTCCAAGAGACCCAGTACTTC. Amino acids: CASSLVGQGFQETQYF.